These 20 T cell receptor beta chains originate from one sample sequenced in a study of vaccination effects on CD4 cells after COVID-19. Ahead of sequencing, the ViraFEST assay grew antigen-specific CD4+ T cells using viral peptide pools. CD4+ T cells were isolated after around 10 days of culture. Vaccination of participants consisted of two doses of either the BNT162b2 or mRNA-1273 vaccine. For these receptors, no antigen is known. The repertoire was sequenced with immunoSEQ multiplex PCR; TCRdb's copy has only in-frame clones and lacks some. This repertoire shows roughly 68,000 clones, 74% found once; its top ten account for around 1.5%. This sample comprised CD4+ T cells from PBMCs cultured with HCoV-229E spike peptides, obtained after COVID-19 vaccination. All receptors derive from a human donor who received a COVID-19 vaccine.

This clone was observed once. The genes are TRBV7-2 and TRBJ2-5, with D possibly called TRBD1 or TRBD2 (6 bases each). Between the trimmed V and J ends, which lost 5 bases and 1 base, there was a span of 17 bases. This CDR3 contains 16 residues. Germline values: CDR1 SGHTA, CDR2 FQGNSA. This CDR3 reads CASSNYRVAAQETQYF. Written as DNA, the CDR3 is TGTGCCAGCAGCAACTACAGGGTAGCGGCCCAAGAGACCCAGTACTTC.

Here the CDR3 reads CASEKGLAEAGELFF. The CDR3 DNA reads TGTGCCAGTGAGAAGGGACTAGCCGAAGCCGGGGAGCTGTTTTTT. The genes are TRBV19 and TRBJ2-2; TRBD2 agrees at 9 bases. This CDR3 region has 15 residues. The J segment lost 6 bases and the V segment lost 8 bases, leaving 10 bases of the junction unmatched. From germline, CDR1 is LNHDA and CDR2 SQIVND (reference sequence).

This chain joins TRBV7-8 and TRBJ2-3; the D is unclear. Deletions cut 1 base from V and 0 bases from J, with 11 bases between. Germline CDR1 reads SGHVS; CDR2 reads FQNEAQ. The CDR3 runs 16 residues. In nucleotides, the CDR3 is TGTGCCAGCAGCTTAGTTCCGGGTTCTAGCACAGATACGCAGTATTTT. This codes for CASSLVPGSSTDTQYF.

V usage is TRBV15 and J usage is TRBJ2-6; D is possibly TRBD2 (7 bases). CDR3 size: 16 residues. V gave up 3 bases and J gave up 4 bases, with 13 bases separating them. The germline gives CDR1 LNHNV, CDR2 YYDKDF (reference sequence). The CDR3 nucleotides are TGTGCCACCAGCAGGGGGGGGGCGGCCGGGGCCAACGTCCTGACTTTC. Amino acid sequence: CATSRGGAAGANVLTF.

The V gene is TRBV7-9, the J gene TRBJ2-5, with TRBD2 matching over 9 bases. V lost 7 bases, J lost 2 bases, and 14 bases stayed unmatched. CDR3 length: 17 residues. Germline-derived CDR1 and CDR2 are SEHNR and FQNEAQ (reference sequence). Written as DNA, the CDR3 is TGTGCCAGCACCATAGGGGCTAGCGGGGATCTTCAAGAGACCCAGTACTTC. Encoded protein: CASTIGASGDLQETQYF.

The chain has TRBV7-3 and TRBJ2-2; no clear D gene. The CDR3 consists of 15 residues. The V and J ends lost 1 base and 4 bases respectively, with 10 bases between them. Germline V gives CDR1 SGHTA, CDR2 FQGTGA. The CDR3 DNA reads as TGTGCCAGCAGCTTAAGCTACCCGAGCACCGGGGAGCTGTTTTTT. Amino acid sequence: CASSLSYPSTGELFF.

The chain employs TRBV11-2 and TRBJ2-2, with TRBD1 matching over 11 bases. Germline CDR1 and CDR2: SGHAT and FQNNGV. V was pared by 2 bases and J by 5 bases, with 7 bases of the junction left unmatched. The CDR3 runs 17 residues. The CDR3 region is CASSLRGTGGETGELFF. CDR3 nucleotide sequence: TGTGCCAGCAGCTTAAGGGGGACAGGGGGGGAGACCGGGGAGCTGTTTTTT.

This chain links TRBV24-1 with TRBJ2-3, with 7 positions matching TRBD2. V lost 4 bases, J lost 5 bases, and 11 bases stayed unmatched. Germline V CDR1 and CDR2: KGHDR, SFDVKD. CDR3 length: 16 amino acids. CDR3 protein: CATSDPGTGGGDTQYF. The DNA for the CDR3 is TGTGCCACCAGTGACCCCGGGACGGGAGGTGGAGATACGCAGTATTTT.

In this sample, this clone turned up once. The gene calls are TRBV18 and TRBJ1-2; D remains unclear. Germline V gene sequence: CDR1 KGHSH, CDR2 LQKENI. The CDR3 covers 14 residues. Trimming took 1 base from V and 7 from J, leaving 13 bases between them. CDR3: CASSPLHDPPGYTF. The CDR3 DNA reads as TGTGCCAGCTCACCACTTCACGATCCCCCTGGCTACACCTTC. The whole variable domain, remainder taken from reference TRBV18 and TRBJ1-2, is NAGVMQNPRHLVRRRGQEARLRCSPMKGHSHVYWYRQLPEEGLKFMVYLQKENIIDESGMPKERFSAEFPKEGPSILRIQQVVRGDSAAYFCASSPLHDPPGYTFGSGTRLTVV.

V gene TRBV19 combines with J gene TRBJ2-3, with D possibly TRBD2 on 5 matching bases. Germline values: CDR1 LNHDA, CDR2 SQIVND (reference sequence). Trimming took off 9 bases at V and 1 base at J, with 11 bases between the two ends. The CDR3 consists of 13 residues. The CDR3 spells CASRRTGTDTQYF. The CDR3 DNA reads as TGTGCCAGCAGACGGACTGGCACAGATACGCAGTATTTT.

The rearrangement links TRBV9 to TRBJ1-1; the D is unclear. Trimming shortened V by 6 bases and J by 1 base, and 10 bases separated the two germline ends. Germline V gives CDR1 SGDLS, CDR2 YYNGEE. This CDR3 spans 13 amino acids. DNA for the CDR3: TGTGCCAGCAATTTATATGGGAACACTGAAGCTTTCTTT. Amino acids: CASNLYGNTEAFF. Together with reference TRBV9 and TRBJ1-1, the CDR3 gives the full variable domain: DSGVTQTPKHLITATGQRVTLRCSPRSGDLSVYWYQQSLDQGLQFLIQYYNGEERAKGNILERFSAQQFPDLHSELNLSSLELGDSALYFCASNLYGNTEAFFGQGTRLTVV.

The chain links TRBV6-6 to TRBJ1-1, with D uncertain. CDR1 MNHNY and CDR2 SVGAGI come from the germline V gene (reference sequence). Trimming removed 4 bases from V and 8 bases from J, with 8 bases in between. The CDR3 runs to 11 residues. The CDR3 reads CASSFGGEAFF. In DNA, the CDR3 is TGTGCCAGCAGTTTTGGCGGGGAAGCTTTCTTT.

This chain uses TRBV12-5 with TRBJ1-3; D unclear. Trimming shortened V by 7 bases and J by 3 bases, and 10 bases separated the two germline ends. This CDR3 comprises 13 residues. Germline CDR1 is LGHNT and CDR2 is FRNRAP. The CDR3 spells CASARGGGNTIYF. DNA for the CDR3: TGTGCTAGTGCCCGGGGTGGTGGAAACACCATATATTTT.

CDR3 DNA sequence: TGTGCCAGCAGCTTAGCAGCACACTATAATGGCTACACCTTC. This encodes CASSLAAHYNGYTF. The chain couples TRBV7-8 to TRBJ1-2, with D unclear. V was pared by 0 bases and J by 6 bases, with 11 bases between. Germline lookup yields CDR1 SGHVS and CDR2 FQNEAQ. The CDR3 spans 14 residues. Based on the CDR3 plus reference TRBV7-8 and TRBJ1-2, the full variable domain is GAGVSQSPRYKVAKRGQDVALRCDPISGHVSLFWYQQALGQGPEFLTYFQNEAQLDKSGLPSDRFFAERPEGSVSTLKIQRTQQEDSAVYLCASSLAAHYNGYTFGSGTRLTVV.

The table lists this clone with a count of one. The rearrangement links TRBV5-4 to TRBJ2-3; no clear D. CDR1 and CDR2 (germline): SGHNT, YYREEE (reference sequence). The CDR3 loop spans 13 amino acids. The germline V and J ends were trimmed by 0 bases and 0 bases, with 2 bases remaining between them. CDR3 bases: TGTGCCAGCAGCTTGGACAGCACAGATACGCAGTATTTT. Encoded protein: CASSLDSTDTQYF.

The CDR3 spells CATGLTSGGYDEQFF. CDR3 DNA: TGTGCCACCGGTTTGACTAGCGGGGGGTACGATGAGCAGTTCTTC. The rearrangement uses TRBV21-1 and TRBJ2-1; the table names TRBD2, a call not compared with the DNA. TRBV21-1 is annotated as a pseudogene. This CDR3 contains 15 residues.

The chain recombines TRBV20-1 with TRBJ1-2; D may be TRBD1 (5 bases). Trimming took off 4 bases at V and 6 bases at J, with 9 bases between the two ends. CDR3 length: 11 amino acids. The germline V gene has CDR1 DFQATT and CDR2 SNEGSKA (reference sequence). CDR3 sequence: CSAKLRDGYTF. For the CDR3, the DNA is TGCAGTGCTAAACTCAGGGATGGCTACACCTTC.

The gene calls are TRBV7-2 and TRBJ1-1, with no clear D. CDR1 SGHTA and CDR2 FQGNSA come from the germline V gene. This CDR3 comprises 12 residues. V lost 3 bases to trimming and J lost 11 bases, with 13 bases between them. This CDR3 reads CASSFSADIAFF. The DNA for the CDR3 is TGTGCCAGCAGCTTCTCGGCGGATATCGCTTTCTTT.

This chain links TRBV7-9 with TRBJ2-3; 8 bases are a match to TRBD1. The CDR3 is 17 amino acids. Losses at the gene ends were 1 base for V and 0 bases for J; bases not matched to a gene: 6. Germline CDR1 is SEHNR and CDR2 is FQNEAQ (reference sequence). CDR3 nucleotides: TGTGCCAGCAGCTTAGGCAGGACAGGGACGAGCACAGATACGCAGTATTTT. Its translation is CASSLGRTGTSTDTQYF.

The rearrangement joins TRBV6-1 to TRBJ2-7, with 9 bases lining up with TRBD1. Unmatched junction bases numbered 8, after V lost 3 bases and J lost 5 bases. Germline V lookup: CDR1 MNHNS, CDR2 SASEGT. This CDR3 is built from 15 residues. In DNA, the CDR3 is TGTGCCAGCAGTGAGCCCGGGACAGGGACTAACGAGCAGTACGTC. Amino acids: CASSEPGTGTNEQYV.